This is a list of T cell receptor beta chains from one sample in a study of T cells in Graves' hyperthyroidism and ophthalmopathy. In TCRdb, the multiplex PCR reads were re-called with MiXCR into one record per CDR3 protein. The data show 690,000 or so distinct CDR3 sequences, around 20% seen once. Sequenced sample: blood. Receptors were obtained from a woman aged 50 to 65 with Graves' hyperthyroidism that later progressed to Graves' ophthalmopathy. Each CDR3 is given with its conserved first and last residue. A D gene is named only where the DNA matches it firmly. Expanded clones get a size class; other rows say once, few or many, or leave the size out.

d_call	v_call	clone_size	j_call	cdr3_aa	cdr3_nt
.	TRBV7-2	.	TRBJ1-2	CASSARFVTF	TGTGCCAGCAGCGCCCGATTTGTCACCTTC
.	TRBV20-1	.	TRBJ1-2	CSARARPGYTF	TGCAGTGCTAGGGCCCGGCCCGGCTACACCTTC
.	TRBV5-7	.	TRBJ2-1	CASSWNRELNEQFF	TGTGCCAGCAGCTGGAACAGGGAGCTCAATGAGCAGTTCTTC
.	TRBV6-5	few	TRBJ2-7	CASSYEYEQYF	TGTGCCAGCAGTTACGAGTACGAGCAGTACTTC
.	TRBV10-3	few	TRBJ1-5	CAISGGDNQPQHF	TGTGCCATCAGTGGAGGAGATAATCAGCCCCAGCATTTT
TRBD2	TRBV5-1	few	TRBJ2-3	CARSAGLAGVPDTQYF	TGCGCCAGAAGCGCCGGACTAGCGGGGGTCCCAGATACGCAGTATTTT
.	TRBV11-2	.	TRBJ2-7	CASSLDFWDNYEQYF	TGTGCCAGCAGCTTAGATTTTTGGGACAACTACGAGCAGTACTTC
.	TRBV11-1	.	TRBJ2-7	CASTLGLATDYEQYF	TGTGCCAGCACCCTCGGGCTAGCGACCGACTACGAGCAGTACTTC
.	TRBV5-6	.	TRBJ1-2	CASSPWQGGNYGYTF	TGTGCCAGCAGCCCGTGGCAGGGAGGTAACTATGGCTACACCTTC
TRBD1	TRBV12-3/TRBV12-4	many	TRBJ2-7	CASSLGQGTSYEQYF	TGTGCCAGCAGCCTCGGACAGGGAACCTCCTACGAGCAGTACTTC
.	TRBV20-1	.	TRBJ2-5	CSATGRTANQETQYF	TGCAGTGCAACTGGCCGGACGGCAAACCAAGAGACCCAGTACTTC
.	TRBV5-1	.	TRBJ2-7	CASSLAVGYGSYEQYF	TGCGCCAGCAGCTTGGCCGTTGGGTACGGCTCCTACGAGCAGTACTTC
.	TRBV4-1	few	TRBJ1-1	CASSLSGDMNTEAFF	TGCGCCAGCAGCCTATCAGGGGACATGAACACTGAAGCTTTCTTT
.	TRBV20-1	many	TRBJ1-1	CSAGWTGNTEAFF	TGCAGTGCTGGGTGGACTGGGAACACTGAAGCTTTCTTT
TRBD1	TRBV6-1	once	TRBJ1-2	CASKRDRFYGYTF	TGTGCCAGCAAGCGGGACAGGTTCTATGGCTACACCTTC
.	TRBV7-2	many	TRBJ2-1	CASSFAGTNEQFF	TGTGCCAGCAGCTTCGCAGGGACGAATGAGCAGTTCTTC
.	TRBV7-8	few	TRBJ2-7	CASSLEGTVDYEQYF	TGTGCCAGCAGCCTAGAGGGGACCGTTGACTACGAGCAGTACTTC
.	TRBV30	many	TRBJ1-1	CAWSLDPTAFF	TGTGCCTGGAGTTTAGACCCAACAGCTTTCTTT
TRBD1	TRBV11-1	many	TRBJ2-7	CASSLSGQGAYEQYF	TGTGCCAGCAGCTTATCGGGACAGGGGGCATACGAGCAGTACTTC
.	TRBV20-1	few	TRBJ2-2	CSAREGGRDTGELFF	TGCAGTGCTAGAGAGGGGGGGCGTGACACCGGGGAGCTGTTTTTT
TRBD1	TRBV5-1	many	TRBJ1-1	CASSAGQGGAEAFF	TGCGCCAGCAGCGCCGGACAGGGTGGCGCTGAAGCTTTCTTT
.	TRBV2	many	TRBJ2-7	CASIFRGAYEQYF	TGTGCCAGCATCTTTCGTGGGGCCTACGAGCAGTACTTC
TRBD2	TRBV24-1	few	TRBJ2-1	CATQREGLRNEQFF	TGTGCCACCCAGCGGGAGGGTCTGAGAAATGAGCAGTTCTTC
TRBD1	TRBV12-3/TRBV12-4	.	TRBJ1-2	CASTRDREYGYTF	TGTGCCAGCACCCGGGACAGGGAGTATGGCTACACCTTC
.	TRBV9	.	TRBJ2-1	CASSVGQDYNEQFF	TGTGCCAGCAGCGTAGGACAGGACTACAATGAGCAGTTCTTC
TRBD1	TRBV19	few	TRBJ2-7	CASSIDGTVGHEQYF	TGTGCCAGTAGTATAGACGGGACAGTCGGCCACGAGCAGTACTTC
TRBD1	TRBV27	few	TRBJ1-2	CASSFGSGGDGYTF	TGTGCCAGCAGTTTCGGTTCAGGGGGAGATGGCTACACCTTC
.	TRBV12-3/TRBV12-4	few	TRBJ1-6	CASSWRRGNSPLHF	TGTGCCAGCAGTTGGCGTCGGGGGAATTCACCCCTCCACTTT
.	TRBV20-1	many	TRBJ2-1	CSARVNRVTYNEQFF	TGCAGTGCTAGAGTGAATAGGGTTACCTACAATGAGCAGTTCTTC